These T cell receptor beta chains were read from a single sample in a study of cytomegalovirus exposure and HLA in healthy donors. Sequenced by immunoSEQ multiplex PCR; TCRdb stores in-frame clones only, minus some. The listing contains 70,000 to 80,000 clones. Sample: PBMCs. Source of these receptors: a man aged 35 to 55 in good health and CMV-seronegative. CDR3s include the opening cysteine and the closing phenylalanine or tryptophan. The D gene is left open where the match is weak.

j_call | v_call | d_call | cdr3_nt | cdr3_aa
TRBJ2-3 | TRBV4-2 | TRBD2 | TGTGCCAGCAGCCATCCCCAGCGGGGGGTTCTTCGCACAGATACGCAGTATTTT | CASSHPQRGVLRTDTQYF
TRBJ1-6 | TRBV10-1 | . | TGCGCCAGCAGTGCGTCAGGGGATAATTCACCCCTCCACTTT | CASSASGDNSPLHF
TRBJ2-5 | TRBV4-1 | TRBD1 | TGCGCCAGCAGCCTCGGGACAGGACAAGAGACCCAGTACTTC | CASSLGTGQETQYF
TRBJ2-2 | TRBV9 | . | TGTGCCAGCAGCAAAAGGACAGCGAACACCGGGGAGCTGTTTTTT | CASSKRTANTGELFF
TRBJ1-1 | TRBV19 | . | TGTGCCAGTAGTATATCCTTAGGGGGAAATGAAGCTTTCTTT | CASSISLGGNEAFF
TRBJ2-1 | TRBV20-1 | . | TGCAGTGCTAGTGAAGAGGGTGAGCAGTTCTTC | CSASEEGEQFF
TRBJ2-7 | TRBV7-9 | . | TGTGCCACGGGGGACCTCTCCTACGAGCAGTACTTC | CATGDLSYEQYF
TRBJ2-7 | TRBV6-5 | . | TGTGCCAGCAGAGCCCTCGGAGACGAGCAGTACTTC | CASRALGDEQYF
TRBJ1-6 | TRBV4-2 | . | TGTGCCAGCAGCCAAGATCAGAGAGGGATGATGAGTAATTCACCCCTCCACTTT | CASSQDQRGMMSNSPLHF
TRBJ1-5 | TRBV6-1 | . | TGTGCCAGCTTCGACAGAAATAGCAATCAGCCCCAGCATTTT | CASFDRNSNQPQHF
TRBJ1-2 | TRBV5-1 | TRBD1 | TGCGCCAGCAGCCAGGAGAGACAGGGAAGTGGCTACACCTTC | CASSQERQGSGYTF
TRBJ2-1 | TRBV7-6 | TRBD2 | TGTGCCAGCAGCCATGGACTAGCGGGCGCCTACAATGAGCAGTTCTTC | CASSHGLAGAYNEQFF
TRBJ2-7 | TRBV5-1 | . | TGCGCCAGCAGCTCTGCCTACGAGCAGTACTTC | CASSSAYEQYF
TRBJ1-5 | TRBV29-1 | TRBD1 | TGCAGCGCTATTACAGGGGGGAACCAGCCCCAGCATTTT | CSAITGGNQPQHF
TRBJ2-5 | TRBV18 | TRBD1 | TGTGCCAGCTCTGGGACAGCACAAGAGACCCAGTACTTC | CASSGTAQETQYF
TRBJ1-3 | TRBV5-1 | TRBD1 | TGCGCCAGCAGCCGAGACAGGGTTGAAATTGGAAACACCATATATTTT | CASSRDRVEIGNTIYF
TRBJ2-7 | TRBV5-1 | TRBD1 | TGCGCCAGCCGGGACAGCGAAACCTACGAGCAGTACTTC | CASRDSETYEQYF
TRBJ1-4 | TRBV2 | . | TGTGCCAGCAGTGTGGGCCGCATAACTAATGAAAAACTGTTTTTT | CASSVGRITNEKLFF
TRBJ2-7 | TRBV30 | . | TGTGCGGCATCCGGGACAAAACACTCCTACGAGCAGTACTTC | CAASGTKHSYEQYF
TRBJ2-2 | TRBV9 | TRBD2 | TGTGCCAGCAGCGATCCAGCGGGGGGGCTAGCCGGGGAGCTGTTTTTT | CASSDPAGGLAGELFF
TRBJ2-3 | TRBV15 | TRBD2 | TGTGCCACCAGCAGAGATCAGCGGGGGGACACAGATACGCAGTATTTT | CATSRDQRGDTDTQYF
TRBJ2-7 | TRBV30 | . | TGTGCCTGGAGTGTAAAAGCGGGCTACGAGCAGTACTTC | CAWSVKAGYEQYF
TRBJ2-1 | TRBV6-6 | . | TGTGCCAGCAGTTCTGACACCTTTAGCTCCTACAATGAGCAGTTCTTC | CASSSDTFSSYNEQFF
TRBJ2-4 | TRBV2 | . | TGTGCCAGCAGTCCCGACAGACAAAACATTCAGTACTTC | CASSPDRQNIQYF
TRBJ2-7 | TRBV6-1 | . | TGTGCCAGCAGTGAAAACAGAGCCTACTACGAGCAGTACTTC | CASSENRAYYEQYF